Each of the 20 T cell receptor beta chains below was sequenced from the same sample in a study of cytomegalovirus exposure and HLA in healthy donors. The PCR was carried out with 60 Vbeta primers and 13 Jbeta primers. Generated by immunoSEQ multiplex PCR, the TCRdb table keeps only in-frame clones and is missing some. The sample lists about 190,000 clones; approximately 70% were seen once. Sequenced input: PBMCs. Source of these receptors: a woman aged 30 to 39 in good health and CMV-seropositive.

The chain has TRBV28 and TRBJ1-1; 7 bases fit TRBD1. Trimming at V came to 6 bases and at J to 0 bases, leaving 4 bases not matched to a gene. This CDR3 spans 14 amino acids. Germline loops: CDR1 MDHEN, CDR2 SYDVKM. The CDR3 sequence: CASRITGVNTEAFF. The CDR3 nucleotides are TGTGCCAGCAGAATAACAGGGGTGAACACTGAAGCTTTCTTT.

The V call is TRBV19, the J call TRBJ2-5, with 7 bases identical to TRBD2. Germline CDR1 and CDR2: LNHDA and SQIVND (reference sequence). This CDR3 contains 15 residues. Trimming at V came to 5 bases and at J to 7 bases, leaving 13 bases not matched to a gene. The CDR3 is CASSPGLIGSPTQYF. As DNA, the CDR3 is TGTGCCAGTAGTCCGGGACTAATTGGGTCCCCGACCCAGTACTTC. Complete variable domain (other parts from reference TRBV19 and TRBJ2-5): DGGITQSPKYLFRKEGQNVTLSCEQNLNHDAMYWYRQDPGQGLRLIYYSQIVNDFQKGDIAEGYSVSREKKESFPLTVTSAQKNPTAFYLCASSPGLIGSPTQYFGPGTRLLVL.

The chain couples TRBV11-2 to TRBJ2-5; 16 nucleotides match TRBD2. The CDR3 loop spans 16 amino acids. Germline V gene data show CDR1 as SGHAT and CDR2 as FQNNGV. V was clipped by 4 bases and J by 4 bases; unmatched bases: 3. The chain's CDR3 is CASSSGTSGRGETQYF. The DNA of the CDR3 is TGTGCCAGCAGCTCCGGGACTAGCGGGAGGGGAGAGACCCAGTACTTC.

In regard to this clone: Other DNA variants within this sample encode the same CDR3. This sequence joins TRBV6-5 and TRBJ1-5; D possibly corresponds to TRBD1 (5 bases). The CDR3 extends over 14 amino acids. V gave up 0 bases and J gave up 4 bases, with 7 bases separating them. In germline, CDR1 is MNHEY, CDR2 SVGAGI. CDR3 residues: CASSYSPGNQPQHF. The CDR3 DNA sequence: TGTGCCAGCAGTTACTCGCCAGGGAATCAGCCCCAGCATTTT.

This clone was observed once. The chain employs TRBV27 and TRBJ2-7; D perhaps matches TRBD2 (6 bases). Germline V gives CDR1 MNHEY, CDR2 SMNVEV (reference sequence). The CDR3 spans 13 residues. Trimming shortened V by 2 bases and J by 6 bases, and 11 bases separated the two germline ends. The CDR3 DNA follows: TGTGCCAGCAGTTTACGGCGGGATTTCGAGCAGTACTTC. Encoded protein: CASSLRRDFEQYF.

The V gene is TRBV6-1, the J gene TRBJ2-3, with 9 bases that match TRBD2. V shed 2 bases and J 2 bases; nucleotides not matched to a gene: 2. Germline V gene sequence: CDR1 MNHNS, CDR2 SASEGT. This CDR3 has 15 residues. DNA of the CDR3: TGTGCCAGCAGTGAACTAGCGGGGTTCACAGATACGCAGTATTTT. This codes for CASSELAGFTDTQYF.

The V gene is TRBV27, the J gene TRBJ2-5, with 9 bases identical to TRBD1. The J call may be faulty, since TRBJ2-7 better matches the DNA end. The CDR3 totals 15 residues. CDR1 and CDR2 from the germline V gene are MNHEY and SMNVEV (reference sequence). The CDR3 nucleotides read TGTGCCAGCAGTCCAGGGACAGGGACGTACTACGAGCAGTACTTC. Translated, it gives CASSPGTGTYYEQYF.

The V and J genes are TRBV11-3 and TRBJ2-1; no clear D gene. The length of the CDR3 is 15 residues. Between the trimmed V and J ends, which lost 6 bases and 2 bases, there was a span of 14 bases. Germline V gene lookup returns CDR1 SGHNT and CDR2 YENEEA. The CDR3 sequence: CASSPPSATYNEQFF. Here the CDR3 DNA reads TGTGCCAGCAGTCCACCCAGCGCAACCTACAATGAGCAGTTCTTC.

This clone was counted between two and nine times. The V call is TRBV2, the J call TRBJ2-7, with 9 positions matching TRBD1. The CDR3 length is 14 residues. The V segment lost 6 bases and the J segment 0 bases; nucleotides outside the gene matches: 3. Germline V gene lookup returns CDR1 SNHLY and CDR2 FYNNEI. The DNA for the CDR3 is TGTGCCAGCAGAGACAGGGGGAACTCCTACGAGCAGTACTTC. Its protein is CASRDRGNSYEQYF. Based on the CDR3 plus reference TRBV2 and TRBJ2-7, the full variable domain is EPEVTQTPSHQVTQMGQEVILRCVPISNHLYFYWYRQILGQKVEFLVSFYNNEISEKSEIFDDQFSVERPDGSNFTLKIRSTKLEDSAMYFCASRDRGNSYEQYFGPGTRLTVT.

The chain links TRBV11-2 to TRBJ2-5; D perhaps matches TRBD1 (5 bases). This CDR3 comprises 14 residues. Germline V CDR1 and CDR2: SGHAT, FQNNGV. V was pared by 3 bases and J by 2 bases, with 10 bases between. CDR3 residues: CASSFRGFQETQYF. The CDR3 DNA follows: TGTGCCAGCAGCTTTAGGGGTTTTCAAGAGACCCAGTACTTC.

The rearrangement links TRBV4-2 to TRBJ2-3; D not resolved. V shed 4 bases and J shed 1 base, with 18 bases lying between them. In germline, CDR1 is LGHNA, CDR2 YNFKEQ. CDR3 length equals 17 residues. The CDR3 sequence is CASSRIQVVTGTDTQYF. The CDR3 region has the DNA TGTGCCAGCAGCCGCATCCAGGTGGTAACAGGCACAGATACGCAGTATTTT.

The CDR3 nucleotides are TGTGCCAGCAGACCGCCGCCCCCGGGAGTTCACTACGAGCAGTACTTC. Residues: CASRPPPPGVHYEQYF. The V gene is TRBV28, the J gene TRBJ2-7; D is perhaps TRBD2 (6 bases). CDR3 size: 16 residues. V lost 6 bases, J lost 3 bases, and 21 bases lay in between. The germline V gene has CDR1 MDHEN and CDR2 SYDVKM. The variable domain in full, with the rest retrieved from reference TRBV28 and TRBJ2-7, is DVKVTQSSRYLVKRTGEKVFLECVQDMDHENMFWYRQDPGLGLRLIYFSYDVKMKEKGDIPEGYSVSREKKERFSLILESASTNQTSMYLCASRPPPPGVHYEQYFGPGTRLTVT.

The count of this clone is one. The J gene is TRBJ1-1, the V gene TRBV7-9, with TRBD1 matching 7 bases. In germline, CDR1 is SEHNR, CDR2 FQNEAQ (reference sequence). The CDR3 is 16 residues long. The J segment lost 5 bases and the V segment lost 5 bases, leaving 14 bases of the junction unmatched. CDR3 in DNA: TGTGCCAGCAGCAGCCCCGACAGGGAGGTTGATACTGAAGCTTTCTTT. This gives the protein CASSSPDREVDTEAFF.

The chain has TRBV27 and TRBJ2-1; 13 nucleotides agree with TRBD2. J lost 8 bases, V lost 4 bases, and 14 bases had no gene match. Germline CDR1 and CDR2: MNHEY and SMNVEV (reference sequence). The CDR3 consists of 18 residues. CDR3 loop: CASSSRYPGTSGKHEQFF. The CDR3 region has the DNA TGTGCCAGCAGTTCCAGATATCCCGGGACTAGCGGGAAGCATGAGCAGTTCTTC.

This chain uses TRBV6-5 with TRBJ2-7; D might be TRBD2 (6 bases). Per the germline V gene, CDR1 is MNHEY and CDR2 is SVGAGI. Trimming cost V 6 bases and J 3 bases, with 18 bases left between them. The CDR3 runs 15 residues. CDR3 nucleotides: TGTGCCAGCAGAAGCATATCGTGGGACTTCTACGAGCAGTACTTC. It translates to CASRSISWDFYEQYF.

V is TRBV7-9 and J is TRBJ2-5; 10 bases align to TRBD1. Judging by the DNA end, TRBJ2-7 fits better; the J call may be wrong. Germline V gives CDR1 SEHNR, CDR2 FQNEAQ (reference sequence). CDR3 length: 15 amino acids. CDR3 DNA: TGTGCCAGCAGTAACCGGGACAGGGGTCTCTACGAGCAGTACTTC. Its translation: CASSNRDRGLYEQYF.

The CDR3 is CASSFTGRGYEQYF. DNA of the CDR3: TGTGCCAGCAGTTTTACAGGAAGGGGCTACGAGCAGTACTTC. The chain combines TRBV27 with TRBJ2-7; D possibly corresponds to TRBD1 (5 bases). Deletions cut 3 bases from V and 3 bases from J, with 12 bases between. CDR3 length: 14 amino acids. Germline V gives CDR1 MNHEY, CDR2 SMNVEV (reference sequence).

J is TRBJ1-1 and V is TRBV5-5; D is unresolved. CDR3 length: 16 amino acids. Germline CDR1 SGHKS, CDR2 YYEKEE (reference sequence). Deletions cut 0 bases from V and 0 bases from J, with 12 bases between. The CDR3 bases are TGTGCCAGCAGCTTGGGGGTTACGGCGGTGAACACTGAAGCTTTCTTT. This gives the protein CASSLGVTAVNTEAFF.

This clone was observed once. This chain links TRBV19 with TRBJ1-3; D remains unclear. Germline V gene sequence: CDR1 LNHDA, CDR2 SQIVND (reference sequence). Trimming removed 8 bases at V and 4 bases at J, with 9 bases between. This CDR3 contains 12 residues. The CDR3 DNA follows: TGTGCCAGTGGAACGAGGGGAAACACCATATATTTT. It yields the protein CASGTRGNTIYF.

This clone was seen a handful of times. The rearrangement links TRBV6-5 to TRBJ2-1; the match to TRBD2 covers 7 bases. Germline V gene data show CDR1 as MNHEY and CDR2 as SVGAGI. The J segment lost 2 bases and the V segment lost 5 bases, leaving 3 bases of the junction unmatched. This CDR3 is 14 amino acids long. The CDR3 here is CASSEGLPYNEQFF. For the CDR3, the DNA is TGTGCCAGCAGTGAGGGACTACCCTACAATGAGCAGTTCTTC.